One and the same sample provided the 22 T cell receptor beta chains below, sequenced in a study of CD8 T cell repertoires and HIV-1 epitope variants. TCRdb's copy holds only in-frame clones and misses some; the assay was immunoSEQ multiplex PCR. The data contain over 90,000 clones, roughly 81% of them seen just once; the ten biggest clones take up roughly 24%. Sequencing input: uncultured baseline CD8+ T cells from peripheral blood mononuclear cells (PBMCs). The receptor set was obtained from a male donor with HIV.

The chain employs TRBV10-2 and TRBJ1-5, with D unclear. There are 12 residues in the CDR3. Germline CDR1 WSHSY, CDR2 SAAADI. Trimming took 4 bases from V and 2 from J, leaving 3 bases between them. CDR3 in amino acids: CASSAGNQPQHF. The CDR3 DNA is TGCGCCAGCAGTGCAGGCAATCAGCCCCAGCATTTT.

The rearrangement links TRBV30 to TRBJ1-1; unclear D gene. Trimming took 3 bases from V and 5 from J, leaving 7 bases between them. Germline V gives CDR1 GTSNPN, CDR2 SVGIG (reference sequence). This CDR3 has 11 residues. CDR3 region: CAWSDFTEAFF. CDR3 DNA: TGTGCCTGGAGCGATTTTACTGAAGCTTTCTTT.

V is TRBV6-6 and J is TRBJ1-4; D not certain. The V end lost 5 bases, the J end lost 4 bases, and 8 bases lay between the germline ends. There are 13 residues in the CDR3. Looked up from germline, CDR1 is MNHNY and CDR2 is SVGAGI (reference sequence). CDR3 sequence: CASSGGRNEKLFF. The DNA for the CDR3 is TGTGCCAGCAGTGGCGGTCGTAATGAAAAACTGTTTTTT.

This clone was detected only a few times. The J gene is TRBJ2-7, the V gene TRBV4-1; D may be TRBD1 or TRBD2 (5 bases each). Trimming removed 1 base at V and 5 bases at J, with 21 bases between. Germline CDR1 MGHRA, CDR2 YSYEKL. This CDR3 has 17 amino acids. CDR3 loop: CASSQAPSGQGRNEQYF. CDR3 bases: TGCGCCAGCAGCCAAGCCCCCTCGGGGCAGGGTCGTAACGAGCAGTACTTC.

This chain links TRBV6-6 with TRBJ2-7, with 12 nucleotides matching TRBD1. This CDR3 has 16 residues. Looked up from germline, CDR1 is MNHNY and CDR2 is SVGAGI (reference sequence). V trimming: 0 bases; J trimming: 6 bases; junction bases outside the gene matches: 6. The CDR3 reads CASSYSQGQGAVEQYF. CDR3 DNA sequence: TGTGCCAGCAGTTACTCCCAGGGACAGGGGGCGGTCGAGCAGTACTTC.

The rearrangement joins TRBV6-4 to TRBJ1-2; D may be TRBD1 (5 bases). Germline V CDR1 and CDR2: MRHNA, SNTAGT. Trimming stripped 4 bases from V and 5 bases from J, with 8 bases between. There are 12 residues in the CDR3. This CDR3 reads CASSGQGYGYTF. For the CDR3, the DNA is TGTGCCAGCAGTGGTCAGGGTTATGGCTACACCTTC.

This clone was detected only a few times. The J gene is TRBJ1-2, the V gene TRBV7-9; no clear D. In germline, CDR1 is SEHNR, CDR2 FQNEAQ (reference sequence). CDR3 length equals 12 residues. Trimming left V 5 bases short and J 7 bases short, with 11 bases between. The CDR3: CASSHETVGYTF. CDR3 DNA: TGTGCCAGCAGCCACGAGACGGTTGGCTACACCTTC.

This chain's CDR3 is CASSEALLGPGANVLTF. CDR3 coding DNA: TGTGCCAGCAGTGAAGCGCTTCTGGGCCCTGGGGCCAACGTCCTGACTTTC. The chain carries TRBV6-1 and TRBJ2-6, with D hard to call. The CDR3 covers 17 residues. Germline CDR1 reads MNHNS; CDR2 reads SASEGT. V lost 0 bases, J lost 2 bases, and 11 bases lay in between.

This clone was recorded once. The CDR3 spells CASSYAIGVNYGYTF. As DNA, the CDR3 is TGTGCCAGCAGTTACGCCATCGGGGTTAACTATGGCTACACCTTC. The V call is TRBV6-5, the J call TRBJ1-2; the D is unclear. Germline loops: CDR1 MNHEY, CDR2 SVGAGI. The ends were cut back, 2 bases at V and 1 base at J, with 11 bases in the middle. The CDR3 spans 15 residues.

J is TRBJ1-5 and V is TRBV6-5, with D unresolved. Germline CDR1 reads MNHEY; CDR2 reads SVGAGI. This CDR3 has 15 amino acids. V dropped 4 bases and J dropped 7 bases, with 17 bases sitting between them. CDR3 protein: CASSSKGSNRQPQHF. CDR3 bases: TGTGCCAGCAGTTCAAAGGGATCAAACCGACAGCCCCAGCATTTT.

This chain connects TRBV7-2 to TRBJ1-5; possibly TRBD1 for D (6 bases). CDR1 SGHTA and CDR2 FQGNSA come from the germline V gene. This CDR3 region has 16 residues. V lost 1 base and J 3 bases, leaving 13 bases between the germline ends. The CDR3 DNA reads as TGTGCCAGCAGCTTAGGGTGGCAGGGGAACAATCAGCCCCAGCATTTT. Translating gives CASSLGWQGNNQPQHF.

The V call is TRBV7-8, the J call TRBJ2-5, with a tentative D call TRBD2 (7 bases). Germline CDR1 reads SGHVS; CDR2 reads FQNEAQ. V dropped 1 base and J dropped 5 bases, with 17 bases sitting between them. The CDR3 is made up of 16 amino acids. Written as DNA, the CDR3 is TGTGCCAGCAGCTTAGTTTCGGGGGGCTCGGCGGAGACCCAGTACTTC. As protein: CASSLVSGGSAETQYF.

The J gene is TRBJ2-1, the V gene TRBV7-3; no definite D call. The CDR3 spans 13 residues. Looked up from germline, CDR1 is SGHTA and CDR2 is FQGTGA. Trimming left V 1 base short and J 7 bases short, with 8 bases between. In DNA, the CDR3 is TGTGCCAGCAGCTTAAATTCGGGTAATGAGCAGTTCTTC. It encodes CASSLNSGNEQFF.

V and J are TRBV10-3 and TRBJ2-7; TRBD1 might be the D (5 bases). The germline V gene encodes CDR1 ENHRY and CDR2 SYGVKD. The CDR3 is made up of 13 amino acids. The V gene lost 5 bases and the J gene lost 1 base, with 9 bases spanning the gap. The CDR3 nucleotides are TGTGCCATCAGTAAAGGGGAATCCTACGAGCAGTACTTC. Protein product: CAISKGESYEQYF.

The CDR3 DNA reads as TGTGCCAGCAGCCCACTGGGGGGCCACGAGCAGTACTTC. Amino acids: CASSPLGGHEQYF. The chain couples TRBV7-6 to TRBJ2-7; D is tentatively TRBD1 or TRBD2 (6 bases each). The CDR3 contains 13 residues. V lost 5 bases, J lost 5 bases, and 13 bases lay in between. CDR1 and CDR2 (germline): SGHVS, FNYEAQ.

V usage is TRBV6-5 and J usage is TRBJ1-3; D may be TRBD1 (5 bases). CDR1 MNHEY and CDR2 SVGAGI come from the germline V gene. Deletions cut 6 bases from V and 0 bases from J, with 12 bases between. The CDR3 consists of 15 residues. The CDR3 is CASRPPGPSGNTIYF. Here the CDR3 DNA reads TGTGCCAGCAGACCACCGGGGCCCTCTGGAAACACCATATATTTT.

Details on this clone: One end of the junction fails to match germline, which may point to a read error. The V call is TRBV7-7, the J call TRBJ2-5, with 10 nucleotides matching TRBD1. This CDR3 is built from 15 residues. Germline V gives CDR1 SSHAT, CDR2 FNYEAQ (reference sequence). The CDR3 DNA sequence: TGTGCTAGCAGCTTAGGGACAGGGGATATGGAGACCCAGTACTTC. Protein sequence: CASSLGTGDMETQYF.

In this sample, this clone turned up a few times. The chain recombines TRBV30 with TRBJ2-3; 15 bases line up with TRBD2. This CDR3 spans 15 amino acids. V shed 3 bases and J 4 bases; nucleotides not matched to a gene: 2. Germline V lookup: CDR1 GTSNPN, CDR2 SVGIG (reference sequence). Here the CDR3 DNA reads TGTGCCTGGAGCGGACTAGCGGGGGGGGCAGATACGCAGTATTTT. Residues: CAWSGLAGGADTQYF. The entire variable domain, with the rest obtained from reference TRBV30 and TRBJ2-3, is as follows: SQTIHQWPATLVQPVGSPLSLECTVEGTSNPNLYWYRQAAGRGLQLLFYSVGIGQISSEVPQNLSASRPQDRQFILSSKKLLLSDSGFYLCAWSGLAGGADTQYFGPGTRLTVL.

The CDR3 protein is CASSLGGDNYNEQFF. CDR3 coding DNA: TGTGCCAGCAGTTTAGGGGGAGATAACTACAATGAGCAGTTCTTC. The chain recombines TRBV27 with TRBJ2-1, with D perhaps being TRBD1 or TRBD2 (5 bases each). Trimming removed 2 bases from V and 3 bases from J, with 11 bases in between. The CDR3 extends over 15 amino acids. Per germline, CDR1 MNHEY and CDR2 SMNVEV (reference sequence).

The rearrangement uses TRBV6-5 and TRBJ2-2; D unclear. CDR3 size: 15 residues. Germline V CDR1 and CDR2: MNHEY, SVGAGI. The V end was cut by 2 bases, the J end by 5 bases, with 12 bases between. CDR3 sequence (DNA): TGTGCCAGCAGTTACCTCCCTCTTGGAACCGGGGAGCTGTTTTTT. Protein sequence: CASSYLPLGTGELFF.

This clone appeared once. The V gene is TRBV6-1, the J gene TRBJ1-2; a weak D match, TRBD1 (6 bases). In germline, CDR1 is MNHNS, CDR2 SASEGT. V was pared by 4 bases and J by 2 bases, with 14 bases between. This CDR3 has 15 amino acids. Here the CDR3 reads CASSGYGGGNYGYTF. The CDR3 nucleotides are TGTGCCAGCAGTGGCTATGGGGGCGGAAACTATGGCTACACCTTC.

This chain uses TRBV10-3 with TRBJ2-1; the match to TRBD2 covers 10 bases. CDR3 size: 15 residues. Germline values: CDR1 ENHRY, CDR2 SYGVKD. V gave up 2 bases and J gave up 4 bases; unmatched junction bases: 2. CDR3 coding DNA: TGTGCCATCAGTGAGGGACTAGCGGAATACAATGAGCAGTTCTTC. The encoded protein is CAISEGLAEYNEQFF.